Listed below are T cell receptor beta chains from one sample, sequenced in a study of T-cell memory formation after mild COVID-19. From the 5' RACE reads, TCRdb called clonotypes with MiXCR, one entry per CDR3 protein. In the table there are roughly 400,000 distinct CDR3 sequences, 20% to 25% of which are singletons. What was sequenced was PBMCs or a T cell subset sorted from them (not recorded which). The source of these receptors is an adult woman who had mild COVID-19 (a few samples of this study predate the infection). Cell type and time point are not known. Both conserved end residues are part of each CDR3. Fields, in order: V gene, J gene, CDR3 protein.

>TRBV20-1|TRBJ2-1
CSAPKTSGSYNEQFF
>TRBV29-1|TRBJ2-7
CSHLAGEGEQYF
>TRBV29-1|TRBJ1-2
CSSRDRGNNYGYTF
>TRBV4-1|TRBJ1-5
CASSQAGRGNQPQHF
>TRBV6-5|TRBJ2-7
CASRRTSGLYEQYF
>TRBV6-1|TRBJ1-2
CASSLTSQGARGYTF
>TRBV25-1|TRBJ2-2
CASSRELTGELFF
>TRBV10-2|TRBJ1-1
CASSDDRGRGGAFF
>TRBV20-1|TRBJ2-7
CSLEAGARQYF
>TRBV11-3|TRBJ2-1
CASSHGDRGLDEQFF
>TRBV4-1|TRBJ2-5
CASSPQGPRETQYF
>TRBV24-1|TRBJ1-1
CATSDLHLDRARGTEAFF
>TRBV2|TRBJ2-1
CASSEPPNSGRKGNEQFF
>TRBV4-3|TRBJ1-1
CASKDRDTEAFF
>TRBV29-1|TRBJ2-7
CSALGTSEAYEQYF
>TRBV7-6|TRBJ2-5
CASSSDSYQETQYF
>TRBV29-1|TRBJ1-1
CSVGLMRAGTEAFF
>TRBV5-1|TRBJ2-1
CASNLETGGNEQFF
>TRBV6-6|TRBJ1-1
CASSYVAEAFF
>TRBV21-1|TRBJ2-7
CASSLRDAKTYEQYF
>TRBV20-1|TRBJ1-2
CSARTGTGDGYTF
>TRBV15|TRBJ2-7
CATSRPSLAHEQYF
>TRBV5-4|TRBJ1-5
CASSRDSDQPQHF
>TRBV7-9|TRBJ1-1
CASSLYRTENTEAFF
>TRBV7-2|TRBJ2-7
CASSARTGGPYEQYF
>TRBV5-5|TRBJ2-1
CASSLGVRGPYNEQFF
>TRBV7-8|TRBJ2-5
CASSLFSGANQETQYF
>TRBV5-5|TRBJ2-5
CASSPTSYSETQYF
>TRBV7-2|TRBJ2-7
CASSLGDPPTYEQYF
>TRBV7-9|TRBJ1-1
CASSFFGDSPNTEAFF
>TRBV24-1|TRBJ2-3
CATSAGLRDTQYF
>TRBV12-3/TRBV12-4|TRBJ2-5
CASSFSTGARETQYF
>TRBV30|TRBJ2-3
CAWSGQGISTDTQYF
>TRBV2|TRBJ2-1
CATKYDNEQFF